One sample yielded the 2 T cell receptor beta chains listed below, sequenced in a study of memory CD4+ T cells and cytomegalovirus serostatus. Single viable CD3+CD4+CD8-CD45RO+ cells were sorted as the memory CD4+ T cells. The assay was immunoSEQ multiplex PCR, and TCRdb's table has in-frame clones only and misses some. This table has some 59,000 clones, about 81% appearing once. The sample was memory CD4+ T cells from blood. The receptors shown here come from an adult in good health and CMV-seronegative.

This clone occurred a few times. The DNA for the CDR3 is TGTGCCAGCAGTATCGTACAGGGTCAGCCCCAGCATTTT. This codes for CASSIVQGQPQHF. V gene TRBV27 combines with J gene TRBJ1-5; D possibly corresponds to TRBD1 (6 bases). The CDR3 totals 13 residues. The V gene lost 5 bases and the J gene lost 6 bases, with 11 bases spanning the gap. The germline gives CDR1 MNHEY, CDR2 SMNVEV (reference sequence).

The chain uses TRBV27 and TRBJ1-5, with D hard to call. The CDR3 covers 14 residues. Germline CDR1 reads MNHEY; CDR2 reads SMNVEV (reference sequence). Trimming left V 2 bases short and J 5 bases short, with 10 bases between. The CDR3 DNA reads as TGTGCCAGCAGTTTAAAGGCGGGAGATCAGCCCCAGCATTTT. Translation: CASSLKAGDQPQHF.